This T cell receptor (beta chain) was captured in a study of monozygotic twins with inflammatory bowel disease. The study's findings and limits: Twin concordance left repertoire similarity unchanged, with limited power a possible explanation for this lack of difference. Telling apart the different T cell subtypes was not possible.

Germline CDR1 and CDR2: SGHTA and FQGTGA. The CDR3 sequence is 15 residues long. The input for each TCR library was around 3.5 ug of total RNA. TCRdb reprocessed the 5' RACE reads, keeping one entry per CDR3 protein, no DNA. The ten most abundant clones cover roughly 8% of a sample with 210,000 or so distinct CDR3 sequences. Comments on this clonotype: Its antigen is not known.

V usage is TRBV7-3 and J usage is TRBJ2-5; TCRdb's D call, TRBD1, is unchecked because there is no DNA. The TCR originated in a human donor with ulcerative colitis or Crohn's disease, or a healthy co-twin of an affected twin (not recorded which). Source material: blood. CDR3 loop: CASSPHGGTGETQYF. Variable domain in full (rest from reference TRBV7-3 and TRBJ2-5): GAGVSQTPSNKVTEKGKYVELRCDPISGHTALYWYRQSLGQGPEFLIYFQGTGAADDSGLPNDRFFAVRPEGSVSTLKIQRTERGDSAVYLCASSPHGGTGETQYFGPGTRLLVL.